This record concerns one T cell receptor beta chain sequence. The germline and genes are mouse ones. The CDR3 extends 1 residue past the end of the read, so its final part is completed from the germline J gene. The same CDR3 is also encoded by other DNA sequences in this sample. Sequencing used immunoSEQ multiplex PCR; TCRdb keeps in-frame clones, though not all of them. Of about 50,000 clones listed, roughly 75% are singletons. This sample was included in a study of tissue T cells after allogeneic stem cell transplantation. Germline V CDR1 and CDR2: LGHDT, YNNKQL (reference sequence). The CDR3 contains 14 residues. The V segment lost 4 bases and the J segment 0 bases; nucleotides outside the gene matches: 1.

The sample was sorted cells pooled from one or two spleens. J is TRBJ2-4 and V is TRBV4; 7 bases are a match to TRBD1. The origin of this receptor is a pool of C57BL/6 mice in good health. The sequenced part of the CDR3 DNA is TGTGCCAGCAGCTTACAGGGGAGTCAAAACACCTTGTAC. As protein: CASSLQGSQNTLY. The entire CDR3 protein reads CASSLQGSQNTLYF.